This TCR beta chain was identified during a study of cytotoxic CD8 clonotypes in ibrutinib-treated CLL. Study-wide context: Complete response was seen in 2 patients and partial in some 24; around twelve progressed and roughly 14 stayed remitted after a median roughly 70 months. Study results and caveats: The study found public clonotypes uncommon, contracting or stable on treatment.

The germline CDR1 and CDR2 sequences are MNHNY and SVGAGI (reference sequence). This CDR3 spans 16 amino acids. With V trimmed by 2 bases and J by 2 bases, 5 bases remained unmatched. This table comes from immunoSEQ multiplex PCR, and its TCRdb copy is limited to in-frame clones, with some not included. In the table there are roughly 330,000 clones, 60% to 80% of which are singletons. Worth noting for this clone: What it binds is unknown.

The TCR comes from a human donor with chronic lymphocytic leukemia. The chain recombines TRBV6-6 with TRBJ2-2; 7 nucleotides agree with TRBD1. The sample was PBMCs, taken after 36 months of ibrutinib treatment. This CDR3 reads CASSYPNRGNTGELFF. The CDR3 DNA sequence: TGTGCCAGCAGTTACCCGAACAGGGGTAACACCGGGGAGCTGTTTTTT.